This TCR beta chain was captured by sequencing in a study of cytomegalovirus exposure and HLA in healthy donors. Findings of the study overall: The classifier was said to identify cytomegalovirus status with high specificity and sensitivity. Later on, a genetic analysis was performed. It linked a missense variant in DCLRE1C with V- and J-gene trimming of TCR beta.

The study ran its PCR with 60 Vbeta and 13 Jbeta primers. Produced via immunoSEQ multiplex PCR; TCRdb's table is partial and in-frame only. The sample spans about 58,000 clones; the ten largest clones claim about 2.1%. These donors, healthy bone marrow donors, were studied. Trimming took 2 bases from V and 8 from J, leaving 4 bases between them. Per germline, CDR1 DFQATT and CDR2 SNEGSKA (reference sequence). The CDR3 has 11 residues. As to this clone: The target antigen is unknown.

The clonotype was recovered from a woman in her late teens or twenties in good health and CMV-seronegative. Sequenced material: PBMCs. The gene calls are TRBV20-1 and TRBJ1-6; no reliable D call. For the CDR3, the DNA is TGCAGTGCTAGATCCTATTCACCCCTCCACTTT. Encoded protein: CSARSYSPLHF.